Listed below are T cell receptor beta chains from one sample, sequenced in a study of blood T cell repertoires in COVID-19. This table comes from immunoSEQ multiplex PCR, and its TCRdb copy is limited to in-frame clones, with some not included. The sample holds about 160,000 clones, around 84% seen once. Input material: peripheral blood. The receptors stem from a woman aged 45-60 years with COVID-19, enrolled during active disease. The CDR3 runs from the conserved cysteine through the conserved F or W. D genes are given only for firm matches. Clone size appears in some rows only: once, few, many, or a class for an expanded clone.

v_gene	j_gene	abundance	len	d_gene	CDR3aa	CDR3nt
TRBV2	TRBJ2-7	NA	16	TRBD2	CASFPRSGGSSYEQYF	TGTGCCAGCTTCCCCCGTAGCGGGGGAAGCTCCTACGAGCAGTACTTC
TRBV2	TRBJ1-6	NA	13	TRBD1	CASMTGGNSPLHF	TGTGCCAGCATGACAGGGGGAAATTCACCCCTCCACTTT
TRBV28	TRBJ1-6	NA	18	TRBD1	CASSLSGTGALNNSPLHF	TGTGCCAGCAGTTTGTCCGGGACAGGGGCTCTCAATAATTCACCCCTCCACTTT
TRBV19	TRBJ1-1	NA	16	NA	CASSIAIDGQGTEAFF	TGTGCCAGTAGTATAGCCATCGACGGCCAGGGAACTGAAGCTTTCTTT
TRBV7-9	TRBJ1-2	once	13	NA	CASSFSPGILDTF	TGTGCCAGCAGTTTCTCGCCAGGGATCTTGGACACCTTC
TRBV19	TRBJ2-7	NA	14	NA	CASSMAGHIDEQYF	TGTGCCAGTAGTATGGCGGGTCACATCGACGAGCAGTACTTC
TRBV4-2	TRBJ2-7	NA	14	NA	CASSHGAGSYEQYF	TGTGCCAGCAGCCATGGGGCAGGCTCCTACGAGCAGTACTTC
TRBV11-1	TRBJ2-3	NA	15	TRBD2	CASSTLAGGPDTQYF	TGTGCCAGCAGCACACTAGCGGGGGGGCCGGATACGCAGTATTTT
TRBV28	TRBJ1-2	NA	16	NA	CASSLGGRARSDGYTF	TGTGCCAGCAGCCTTGGGGGCAGGGCAAGGTCGGATGGCTACACCTTC
TRBV29-1	TRBJ2-2	NA	11	NA	CSLGATGELFF	TGCAGCTTGGGGGCAACCGGGGAGCTGTTTTTT
TRBV12-3/TRBV12-4	TRBJ2-2	once	13	NA	CASSLGGTGELFF	TGTGCCAGCAGTTTGGGGGGAACCGGGGAGCTGTTTTTT
TRBV19	TRBJ2-6	NA	16	NA	CASGRPGPSGANVLTF	TGTGCCAGTGGAAGGCCAGGGCCCTCTGGGGCCAACGTCCTGACTTTC
TRBV30	TRBJ2-3	NA	16	NA	CAWSTLTRFSGDTQYF	TGTGCCTGGAGTACTCTAACTAGATTTTCCGGAGATACGCAGTATTTT
TRBV5-6	TRBJ2-1	many	15	TRBD1	CASSLEDREYNEQFF	TGTGCCAGCAGCTTGGAGGACAGGGAGTACAATGAGCAGTTCTTC
TRBV18	TRBJ1-1	NA	15	TRBD1	CASSAQQGRNTEAFF	TGTGCCAGCTCAGCACAACAGGGGAGGAACACTGAAGCTTTCTTT
TRBV18	TRBJ2-3	NA	15	TRBD2	CASSLAGINTDTQYF	TGTGCCAGCTCGCTAGCGGGGATCAACACAGATACGCAGTATTTT
TRBV9	TRBJ2-7	few	15	TRBD2	CASSVAASGGIGQYF	TGTGCCAGCAGCGTAGCTGCTAGCGGGGGTATCGGGCAGTACTTC
TRBV11-3	TRBJ1-1	NA	14	TRBD1	CASSLTGENTEAFF	TGTGCCAGCAGCTTAACAGGGGAGAACACTGAAGCTTTCTTT
TRBV5-1	TRBJ1-1	NA	15	NA	CASSGGAGWDTEAFF	TGCGCCAGCAGCGGAGGGGCAGGGTGGGACACTGAAGCTTTCTTT
TRBV28	TRBJ2-6	NA	18	NA	CASSFGWESFSGANVLTF	TGTGCCAGCAGTTTTGGGTGGGAGTCTTTTTCTGGGGCCAACGTCCTGACTTTC
TRBV5-1	TRBJ1-3	NA	15	NA	CASSFLGYSGNTIYF	TGCGCCAGCAGCTTTTTGGGCTACTCTGGAAACACCATATATTTT
TRBV7-3	TRBJ2-7	NA	15	TRBD2	CASSLLAGGRYEQYF	TGTGCCAGCAGCTTATTAGCGGGGGGGAGGTACGAGCAGTACTTC
TRBV6-5	TRBJ1-5	NA	15	NA	CASRTPQDPGQPQHF	TGTGCCAGCAGGACACCACAGGATCCAGGACAGCCCCAGCATTTT
TRBV7-6	TRBJ2-7	NA	15	TRBD1	CASSLEGQGTYEQYF	TGTGCCAGCAGCTTGGAAGGACAGGGAACCTACGAGCAGTACTTC
TRBV4-1	TRBJ2-7	NA	14	NA	CASSHREGSSEQYF	TGCGCCAGCAGCCATAGAGAAGGGAGTAGCGAGCAGTACTTC
TRBV4-2	TRBJ2-5	NA	15	TRBD2	CASSLTSGNQETQYF	TGTGCCAGCAGTCTTACTAGCGGAAACCAAGAGACCCAGTACTTC
TRBV6-5	TRBJ1-5	NA	15	TRBD1	CASSYSGQGNQPQHF	TGTGCCAGCAGTTACTCCGGACAGGGCAATCAGCCCCAGCATTTT
TRBV28	TRBJ2-3	NA	12	NA	CASSRGGDAQYF	TGTGCCAGCAGTAGGGGGGGAGACGCGCAGTATTTT
TRBV2	TRBJ1-2	NA	14	NA	CAVPVGYSVYGYTF	TGTGCCGTCCCCGTCGGTTATAGCGTCTATGGCTACACCTTC
TRBV6-5	TRBJ1-1	NA	13	NA	CASSPPIDTEAFF	TGTGCCAGCAGTCCTCCGATAGACACTGAAGCTTTCTTT
TRBV7-6	TRBJ2-7	NA	17	TRBD2	CASSLASRLASGAEQYF	TGTGCCAGCAGCTTAGCTTCCCGACTAGCGTCGGGGGCCGAGCAGTACTTC
TRBV6-5	TRBJ2-7	NA	15	TRBD2	CASSYSSAGGYEQYF	TGTGCCAGCAGTTACTCCTCTGCGGGGGGGTACGAGCAGTACTTC
TRBV28	TRBJ1-6	NA	16	NA	CASRKQGYSYNSPLHF	TGTGCCAGCAGGAAACAGGGCTATTCCTATAATTCACCCCTCCACTTT
TRBV7-2	TRBJ2-3	NA	13	NA	CASSLQGTDTQYF	TGTGCCAGCAGCTTGCAGGGGACAGATACGCAGTATTTT
TRBV6-5	TRBJ2-1	NA	15	NA	CASSDRTDIYSEQFF	TGTGCCAGCAGCGACCGGACAGACATTTACTCTGAGCAGTTCTTC
TRBV7-3	TRBJ2-3	NA	16	TRBD1	CASSPQGTGGTDTQYF	TGTGCCAGCAGCCCCCAGGGGACAGGGGGCACAGATACGCAGTATTTT
TRBV12-5	TRBJ1-5	NA	17	NA	CASAQEQALFSNQPQHF	TGTGCTAGTGCCCAAGAACAGGCCCTTTTTAGCAATCAGCCCCAGCATTTT
TRBV5-4	TRBJ2-5	NA	13	NA	CASSPGGRETQYF	TGTGCCAGCAGCCCCGGGGGGCGGGAGACCCAGTACTTC
TRBV30	TRBJ2-7	NA	15	TRBD1	CAWSVQGGFSYEQYF	TGTGCCTGGAGTGTACAGGGGGGATTCTCCTACGAGCAGTACTTC
TRBV10-3	TRBJ1-1	NA	12	TRBD1	CAIRDPDRDAFF	TGTGCCATCAGGGACCCGGACAGGGATGCTTTCTTT
TRBV10-3	TRBJ1-1	NA	12	NA	CAIRDKNTEAFF	TGTGCCATCAGGGACAAGAACACTGAAGCTTTCTTT
TRBV28	TRBJ1-1	few	14	NA	CASSGQTVLPEAFF	TGTGCCAGCAGCGGACAGACTGTGTTACCTGAAGCTTTCTTT
TRBV9	TRBJ1-2	many	15	TRBD1	CASSTPGQKLHGYTF	TGTGCCAGCAGCACCCCGGGACAGAAGCTACATGGCTACACCTTC
TRBV2	TRBJ2-3	NA	15	TRBD1	CASNPGQGIPDTQYF	TGTGCCAGCAACCCGGGACAGGGGATCCCAGATACGCAGTATTTT
TRBV10-3	TRBJ2-1	NA	15	TRBD1	CAISISTGGYNEQFF	TGTGCCATCAGCATTTCGACAGGGGGCTACAATGAGCAGTTCTTC
TRBV7-5	TRBJ2-5	NA	14	NA	CARSFAGVRRTQYF	TGTGCCAGAAGCTTTGCGGGGGTTCGAAGGACCCAGTACTTC
TRBV7-9	TRBJ2-7	NA	13	TRBD1	CASRTGTAYEQYF	TGTGCCAGCAGAACCGGGACAGCCTACGAGCAGTACTTC
TRBV19	TRBJ1-1	NA	13	NA	CASSMQGNTEAFF	TGTGCCAGTAGTATGCAGGGAAACACTGAAGCTTTCTTT
TRBV10-3	TRBJ1-2	NA	14	TRBD1	CAISGSGGVYGYTF	TGTGCCATCAGTGGCTCAGGGGGAGTCTATGGCTACACCTTC
TRBV4-1	TRBJ2-2	NA	18	TRBD2	CASSQEGLAGTNTGELFF	TGCGCCAGCAGCCAAGAGGGGCTAGCGGGGACGAACACCGGGGAGCTGTTTTTT